The subject of this entry is one T cell receptor beta chain. Data came from immunoSEQ multiplex PCR; TCRdb stores just in-frame clones and leaves some out. This sample has around 96,000 clones; over 90% occur once, and the top ten carry approximately 7.6%. This CDR3 is 16 amino acids long. CDR1 is SGHVS, CDR2 FNYEAQ, per germline. V trimming: 4 bases; J trimming: 8 bases; junction bases outside the gene matches: 13. The sample belongs to a study of control samples from healthy donors and cancer patients. The chain is built from TRBV7-6 and TRBJ2-1, with 8 bases lining up with TRBD2. Source material: blood. The source of this sequence is a man aged 18 to 35 in good health. CDR3 coding DNA: TGTGCCAGCAGCTCTCTCGCGAGCGGGAGTCCCCATGAGCAGTTCTTC. Residues: CASSSLASGSPHEQFF.